These 10 T cell receptor beta chains originate from one sample sequenced in a study of vaccination and CD4 T cells after COVID-19. Oncomine TCR Beta short-read sequencing was applied to DNA from cultured CD4+ T cells. TCRdb redid the calling of the PCR reads with MiXCR, one entry per CDR3 protein. The sample yields 15,000 to 20,000 distinct CDR3 sequences, around half seen once. These receptors' targets are unknown. Time point denoted: late sampling 161 to 241 days after vaccination in a few convalescent patients. As for treatment: roughly 10-day PBMC culture with coronavirus spike peptide pools or control peptides (ViraFEST assay). The sequencing here drew on CD4+ T cells from blood, cultured in vitro, taken about 7 months after SARS-CoV-2 vaccination. All receptors derive from a human donor who had recovered from COVID-19.

The rearrangement uses TRBV2 and TRBJ1-5; 7 bases map to TRBD1. CDR3 length equals 13 residues. V shed 5 bases, J shed 4 bases, and the junction held 2 bases outside the gene matches. CDR1 and CDR2 (germline): SNHLY, FYNNEI. Written as DNA, the CDR3 is TGTGCCAGCAGTATCAGGGGGAATCAGCCCCAGCATTTT. This encodes CASSIRGNQPQHF.

This chain uses TRBV7-8 with TRBJ2-5; D perhaps matches TRBD2 (6 bases). Trimming took off 5 bases at V and 1 base at J, with 14 bases between the two ends. The CDR3 is 15 residues long. The germline gives CDR1 SGHVS, CDR2 FQNEAQ. CDR3 residues: CASSPRLVPQETQYF. The CDR3 DNA reads as TGTGCCAGCAGCCCACGACTAGTCCCCCAAGAGACCCAGTACTTC.

This clonotype was counted between two and nine times. CDR3 sequence (DNA): TGTGCCAGCAGGGGCCAAGAGACCCAGTACTTC. It codes for CASRGQETQYF. The chain couples TRBV2 to TRBJ2-5; unclear D gene. V gave up 6 bases and J gave up 1 base, with 3 bases separating them. Germline lookup yields CDR1 SNHLY and CDR2 FYNNEI. This CDR3 spans 11 amino acids.

J is TRBJ2-1 and V is TRBV7-2; a possible D gene is TRBD2 (7 bases). The germline V gene encodes CDR1 SGHTA and CDR2 FQGNSA. V was trimmed by 4 bases and J by 9 bases, leaving 19 bases between them. The CDR3 consists of 15 residues. CDR3 region: CASSSRWGGLAEQFF. The CDR3 bases are TGTGCCAGCAGCTCGCGGTGGGGGGGCCTTGCTGAGCAGTTCTTC.

This clonotype showed up just once. This chain links TRBV2 with TRBJ1-2, with 8 nucleotides matching TRBD1. The CDR3 contains 13 residues. The germline V gene has CDR1 SNHLY and CDR2 FYNNEI. V lost 4 bases and J lost 2; bases outside the gene matches: 0. CDR3 amino acids: CASSGDRNYGYTF. CDR3 DNA sequence: TGTGCCAGCAGTGGGGACAGGAACTATGGCTACACCTTC.

The chain is built from TRBV4-1 and TRBJ2-7; 7 nucleotides align to TRBD1. Germline V lookup: CDR1 MGHRA, CDR2 YSYEKL. The CDR3 covers 14 residues. J was trimmed by 2 bases and V by 4 bases; bases with no gene match: 5. The CDR3: CASSPRTGTYEQYF. CDR3 nucleotides: TGCGCCAGCAGCCCCCGGACAGGTACCTACGAGCAGTACTTC.

The CDR3 DNA is TGTGCCAGCAGCCCACGGGTGGGGGGTTACTATGGCTACACCTTC. This sequence encodes CASSPRVGGYYGYTF. The chain couples TRBV7-9 to TRBJ1-2; D may be TRBD1 (5 bases). Per the germline V gene, CDR1 is SEHNR and CDR2 is FQNEAQ (reference sequence). This CDR3 spans 15 amino acids. V lost 5 bases and J 3 bases, leaving 16 bases between the germline ends.

The gene calls are TRBV20-1 and TRBJ2-3, with D hard to call. Germline values: CDR1 DFQATT, CDR2 SNEGSKA (reference sequence). Trimming cost V 4 bases and J 4 bases, with 12 bases left between them. There are 13 residues in the CDR3. The CDR3 region is CSAKPTGADTQYF. The CDR3 DNA reads as TGCAGTGCTAAGCCGACCGGTGCAGATACGCAGTATTTT.

This rearrangement joins TRBV20-1 to TRBJ2-1, with 8 bases fitting TRBD2. Trimming cost V 5 bases and J 5 bases; bases outside gene matches: 11. The CDR3 loop spans 15 amino acids. Germline V gives CDR1 DFQATT, CDR2 SNEGSKA (reference sequence). In nucleotides, the CDR3 is TGCAGTGCTTATTACAGCGGGGGAAGGGACAATGAGCAGTTCTTC. Translating it yields CSAYYSGGRDNEQFF.

In DNA, the CDR3 is TGTGCCAGCAGCTCTCCCGGGGCCCTGAAGCCTACTTTCTTT. As protein: CASSSPGALKPTFF. The chain employs TRBV6-1 and TRBJ1-1; perhaps TRBD1 as D (5 bases). This CDR3 has 14 amino acids. Germline V gene sequence: CDR1 MNHNS, CDR2 SASEGT. Trimming cost V 6 bases and J 12 bases, with 23 bases left between them.